Listed below are T cell receptor beta chains from one sample, sequenced in a study of beta chain features in type 1 diabetes. The assay was immunoSEQ multiplex PCR, and TCRdb's table has in-frame clones only and misses some. The data show about 700,000 clones, 10% to 15% seen once. Sequenced: naive CD4+ T cells from blood. These receptors were collected from a man aged 18 to 35 with type 1 diabetes. CDR3s include the opening cysteine and the closing phenylalanine or tryptophan. The order of the fields is D gene, V gene, J gene, clone size, CDR3 protein, CDR3 DNA. The D gene is left open where the match is weak. Only part of the rows carry a size: once, few, many, or a class if the clone is expanded.

-	TRBV10-3	TRBJ1-2	few	CAISESLDSNGYTF	TGTGCCATCAGTGAGAGTCTTGACAGCAATGGCTACACCTTC
-	TRBV2	TRBJ2-7	few	CASSEGRSPEDF	TGTGCCAGCAGTGAGGGCCGGAGCCCCGAGGACTTC
-	TRBV6-5	TRBJ2-7	-	CASRWGAAYEQYF	TGTGCCAGCAGATGGGGGGCAGCCTACGAGCAGTACTTC
-	TRBV30	TRBJ1-1	few	CAWKRGYTEAFF	TGTGCCTGGAAGAGGGGGTACACTGAAGCTTTCTTT
TRBD1	TRBV4-1	TRBJ2-5	few	CASSHGQGGETQYF	TGCGCCAGCAGCCACGGACAGGGGGGAGAGACCCAGTACTTC
-	TRBV4-1	TRBJ2-7	-	CASSQTGTITYEQYF	TGCGCCAGCAGCCAAACCGGGACAATTACCTACGAGCAGTACTTC
-	TRBV14	TRBJ2-1	few	CASSRNEGDEQFF	TGTGCCAGCAGCCGAAATGAAGGGGATGAGCAGTTCTTC
-	TRBV27	TRBJ2-1	-	CASSFRLALYNEQFF	TGTGCCAGCAGTTTTCGTCTAGCGCTTTACAATGAGCAGTTCTTC
TRBD1	TRBV7-9	TRBJ2-1	few	CASSLWGQVQFNEQFF	TGTGCCAGCAGCTTATGGGGACAGGTGCAATTTAATGAGCAGTTCTTC
-	TRBV6-5	TRBJ2-6	few	CASSYNSALANVLTF	TGTGCCAGCAGTTATAATTCAGCTTTGGCCAACGTCCTGACTTTC
-	TRBV11-2	TRBJ2-2	few	CASSWVGGPGELFF	TGTGCCAGCAGCTGGGTTGGGGGACCCGGGGAGCTGTTTTTT
-	TRBV29-1	TRBJ1-1	-	CSVEGQGNTEAFF	TGCAGCGTTGAAGGTCAGGGAAACACTGAAGCTTTCTTT
-	TRBV29-1	TRBJ1-2	-	CSVEDLAYYGYTF	TGCAGCGTTGAAGATCTTGCCTACTATGGCTACACCTTC
-	TRBV6-5	TRBJ1-2	few	CASPQANYGYTF	TGTGCCAGCCCTCAGGCCAACTATGGCTACACCTTC
-	TRBV19	TRBJ1-5	-	CASSSGGGNQPQHF	TGTGCCAGTAGTAGCGGGGGGGGCAATCAGCCCCAGCATTTT
TRBD1	TRBV19	TRBJ2-2	-	CASSRTGNTGELFF	TGTGCCAGTAGTCGGACAGGGAACACCGGGGAGCTGTTTTTT
-	TRBV30	TRBJ1-5	-	CAWSWGEGIQPQHF	TGTGCCTGGAGTTGGGGAGAGGGTATCCAGCCCCAGCATTTT
-	TRBV12-5	TRBJ1-2	few	CASGSRGYGYTF	TGTGCTAGTGGTTCCAGGGGCTATGGCTACACCTTC
TRBD2	TRBV9	TRBJ2-1	few	CASSPSGGGYNEQFF	TGTGCCAGCAGCCCCTCGGGCGGGGGGTACAATGAGCAGTTCTTC
TRBD1	TRBV28	TRBJ1-5	-	CASSTGTGGSTQHF	TGTGCCAGCAGTACCGGGACAGGGGGCAGTACCCAGCATTTT
-	TRBV6-6	TRBJ1-6	-	CASRPPQVDSPLHF	TGTGCCAGCAGACCACCCCAGGTGGATTCACCCCTCCACTTT
-	TRBV6-6	TRBJ2-4	few	CASVRGSDNIQYF	TGTGCCAGCGTAAGGGGGAGCGACAACATTCAGTACTTC
-	TRBV29-1	TRBJ1-1	-	CSVEGQGMNTEAFF	TGCAGCGTTGAGGGGCAGGGAATGAACACTGAAGCTTTCTTT
-	TRBV29-1	TRBJ2-1	-	CSVGVAEQFF	TGCAGCGTTGGGGTGGCTGAGCAGTTCTTC
-	TRBV28	TRBJ1-1	-	CASSPSVNTEAFF	TGTGCCAGCAGCCCTAGCGTGAACACTGAAGCTTTCTTT
TRBD1	TRBV29-1	TRBJ1-2	-	CSAEYGTGKYGYTF	TGCAGCGCCGAATACGGGACAGGGAAATATGGCTACACCTTC
TRBD1	TRBV5-1	TRBJ2-5	few	CASSPDRYEETQYF	TGCGCCAGCAGCCCGGACAGGTATGAGGAGACCCAGTACTTC
TRBD1	TRBV2	TRBJ1-4	-	CAGTGGTNEKLFF	TGTGCCGGGACAGGGGGCACTAATGAAAAACTGTTTTTT
TRBD1	TRBV6-5	TRBJ1-5	few	CASSVGQSNQPQHF	TGTGCCAGCAGTGTGGGACAGTCCAATCAGCCCCAGCATTTT
-	TRBV6-5	TRBJ1-2	few	CASRRTPGVGYGYTF	TGTGCCAGCAGAAGGACCCCAGGGGTTGGCTATGGCTACACCTTC
TRBD1	TRBV30	TRBJ2-3	-	CAWTLQGATQYF	TGTGCCTGGACCCTGCAGGGGGCTACGCAGTATTTT
TRBD1	TRBV4-1	TRBJ2-2	-	CASSQASPGQVEFYAGELFF	TGCGCCAGCAGCCAAGCTTCCCCTGGACAGGTTGAGTTCTACGCCGGGGAGCTGTTTTTT
-	TRBV13	TRBJ1-2	few	CASSLAQGGYTF	TGTGCCAGCAGCTTAGCGCAGGGTGGCTACACCTTC
-	TRBV5-8	TRBJ2-1	few	CASSWTNEQFF	TGTGCCAGCAGCTGGACAAATGAGCAGTTCTTC
-	TRBV7-2	TRBJ1-2	-	CASSGSAGVNYGYTF	TGTGCCAGCAGCGGGTCCGCAGGAGTTAACTATGGCTACACCTTC
TRBD1	TRBV29-1	TRBJ1-2	few	CSVSTGYGYTF	TGCAGCGTTTCGACAGGGTATGGCTACACCTTC
-	TRBV7-2	TRBJ2-7	few	CASSLDRAYEQYF	TGTGCCAGCAGCTTAGATCGAGCCTACGAGCAGTACTTC
-	TRBV2	TRBJ1-2	few	CASIQGELYGYTF	TGTGCCAGCATCCAAGGGGAGTTGTACGGCTACACCTTC
-	TRBV7-9	TRBJ2-3	-	CASSFRDSVVEFTDTQYF	TGTGCCAGCAGCTTCCGGGACTCAGTCGTCGAGTTCACAGATACGCAGTATTTT
-	TRBV25-1	TRBJ1-1	few	CASSDPSGPGVAFF	TGTGCCAGCAGTGATCCATCTGGGCCGGGGGTAGCTTTCTTT